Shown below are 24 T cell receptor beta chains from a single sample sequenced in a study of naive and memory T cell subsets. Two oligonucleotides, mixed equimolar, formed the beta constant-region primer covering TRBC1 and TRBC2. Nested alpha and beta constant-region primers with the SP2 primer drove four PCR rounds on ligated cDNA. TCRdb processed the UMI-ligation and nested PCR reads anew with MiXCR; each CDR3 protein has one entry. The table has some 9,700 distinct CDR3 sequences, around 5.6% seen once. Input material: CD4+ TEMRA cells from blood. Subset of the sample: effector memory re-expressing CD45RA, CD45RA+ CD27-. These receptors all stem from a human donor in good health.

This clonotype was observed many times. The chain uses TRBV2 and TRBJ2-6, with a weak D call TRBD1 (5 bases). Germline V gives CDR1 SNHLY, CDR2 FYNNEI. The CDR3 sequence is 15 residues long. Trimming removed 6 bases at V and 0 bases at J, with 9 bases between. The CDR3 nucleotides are TGTGCCAGCAGGGACACCCGCTCTGGGGCCAACGTCCTGACTTTC. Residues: CASRDTRSGANVLTF.

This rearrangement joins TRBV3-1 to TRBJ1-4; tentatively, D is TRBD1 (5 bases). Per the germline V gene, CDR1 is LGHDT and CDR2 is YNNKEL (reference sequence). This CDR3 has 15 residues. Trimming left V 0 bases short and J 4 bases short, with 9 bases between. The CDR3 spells CASSQDQGRNEKLFF. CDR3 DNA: TGTGCCAGCAGCCAAGATCAGGGACGTAATGAAAAACTGTTTTTT. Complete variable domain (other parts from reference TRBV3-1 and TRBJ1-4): DTAVSQTPKYLVTQMGNDKSIKCEQNLGHDTMYWYKQDSKKFLKIMFSYNNKELIINETVPNRFSPKSPDKAHLNLHINSLELGDSAVYFCASSQDQGRNEKLFFGSGTQLSVL.

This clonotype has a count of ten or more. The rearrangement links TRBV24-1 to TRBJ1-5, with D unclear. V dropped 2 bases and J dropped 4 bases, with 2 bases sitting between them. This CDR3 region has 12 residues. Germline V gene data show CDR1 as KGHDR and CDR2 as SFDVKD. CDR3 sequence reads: CATSDSNQPQHF. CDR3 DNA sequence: TGTGCCACCAGTGATTCTAATCAGCCCCAGCATTTT.

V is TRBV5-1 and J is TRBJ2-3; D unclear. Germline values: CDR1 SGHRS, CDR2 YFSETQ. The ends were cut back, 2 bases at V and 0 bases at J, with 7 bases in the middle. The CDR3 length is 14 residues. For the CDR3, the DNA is TGCGCCAGCAGCTTACAGCCTAGCACAGATACGCAGTATTTT. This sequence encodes CASSLQPSTDTQYF.

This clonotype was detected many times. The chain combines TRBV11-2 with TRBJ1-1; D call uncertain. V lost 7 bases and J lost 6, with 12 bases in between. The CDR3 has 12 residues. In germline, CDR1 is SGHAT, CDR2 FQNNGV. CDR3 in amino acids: CASTDLGSEAFF. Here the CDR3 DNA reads TGTGCCAGCACCGACCTTGGATCTGAAGCTTTCTTT.

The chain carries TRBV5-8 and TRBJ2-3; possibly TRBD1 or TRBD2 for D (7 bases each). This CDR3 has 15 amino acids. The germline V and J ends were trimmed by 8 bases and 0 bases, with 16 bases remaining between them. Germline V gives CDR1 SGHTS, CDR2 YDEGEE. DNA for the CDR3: TGTGCCAGGCGGGGGCTACAGGGGAGCACAGATACGCAGTATTTT. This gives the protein CARRGLQGSTDTQYF.

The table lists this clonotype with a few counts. The CDR3 bases are TGTGCCAGCAGCTTAGCCGGGCTAGCGGGGGTGGCCACCACAGATACGCAGTATTTT. Its translation is CASSLAGLAGVATTDTQYF. V is TRBV11-1 and J is TRBJ2-3; 10 nucleotides align to TRBD2. The CDR3 is made up of 19 amino acids. The V gene's germline CDR1 is SGHAT and CDR2 FQDESV (reference sequence). Losses at the gene ends were 0 bases for V and 2 bases for J; bases not matched to a gene: 11.

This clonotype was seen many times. CDR3 coding DNA: TGTGCCAGCAGCACACCGAGCACAGATACGCAGTATTTT. Translating gives CASSTPSTDTQYF. The genes are TRBV27 and TRBJ2-3; D is uncertain. Germline lookup yields CDR1 MNHEY and CDR2 SMNVEV (reference sequence). The V end lost 6 bases, the J end lost 0 bases, and 7 bases lay between the germline ends. This CDR3 spans 13 amino acids.

This chain's CDR3 is CASSGESNQPQHF. The CDR3 nucleotides are TGTGCCAGTAGTGGGGAATCGAATCAGCCCCAGCATTTT. The rearrangement links TRBV6-2 or TRBV6-3 to TRBJ1-5; D unresolved. This CDR3 spans 13 amino acids. The germline CDR1 and CDR2 sequences are MNHEY and SVGEGT. V lost 9 bases and J 4 bases, leaving 13 bases between the germline ends.

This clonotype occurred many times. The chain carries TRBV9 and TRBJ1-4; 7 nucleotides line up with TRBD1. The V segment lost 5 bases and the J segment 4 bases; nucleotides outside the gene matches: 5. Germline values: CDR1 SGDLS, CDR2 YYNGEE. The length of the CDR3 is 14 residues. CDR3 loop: CASSRQGVNEKLFF. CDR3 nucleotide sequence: TGTGCCAGCAGTCGACAGGGAGTTAATGAAAAACTGTTTTTT.

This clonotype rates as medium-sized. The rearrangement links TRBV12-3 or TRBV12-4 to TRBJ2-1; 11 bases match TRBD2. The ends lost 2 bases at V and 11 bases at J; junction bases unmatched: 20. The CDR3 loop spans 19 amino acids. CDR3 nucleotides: TGTGCCAGCAGTTTAACCCCCGGACTAGCGGGCGAGCAACCACGTAAGCAGTTCTTC. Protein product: CASSLTPGLAGEQPRKQFF.

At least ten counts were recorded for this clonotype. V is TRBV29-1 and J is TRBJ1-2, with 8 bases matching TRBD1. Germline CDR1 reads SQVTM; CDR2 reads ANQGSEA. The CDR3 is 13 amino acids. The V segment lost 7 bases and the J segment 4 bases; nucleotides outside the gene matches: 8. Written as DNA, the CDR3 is TGCAGCGGTATGGACAGGGAAGGCTATGGCTACACCTTC. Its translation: CSGMDREGYGYTF. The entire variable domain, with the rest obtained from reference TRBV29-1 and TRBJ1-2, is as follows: SAVISQKPSRDICQRGTSLTIQCQVDSQVTMMFWYRQQPGQSLTLIATANQGSEATYESGFVIDKFPISRPNLTFSTLTVSNMSPEDSSIYLCSGMDREGYGYTFGSGTRLTVV.

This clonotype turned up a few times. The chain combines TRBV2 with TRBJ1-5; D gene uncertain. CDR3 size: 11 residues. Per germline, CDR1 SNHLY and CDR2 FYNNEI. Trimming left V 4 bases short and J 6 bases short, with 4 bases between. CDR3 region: CASSGGQPQHF. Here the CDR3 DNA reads TGTGCCAGCAGTGGGGGTCAGCCCCAGCATTTT.

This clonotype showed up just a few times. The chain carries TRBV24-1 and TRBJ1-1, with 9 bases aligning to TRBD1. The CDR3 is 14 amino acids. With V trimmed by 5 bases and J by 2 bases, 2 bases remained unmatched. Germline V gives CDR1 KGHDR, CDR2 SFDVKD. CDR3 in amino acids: CATSGGQGNTEAFF. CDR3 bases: TGTGCCACCAGTGGGGGACAGGGCAACACTGAAGCTTTCTTT.

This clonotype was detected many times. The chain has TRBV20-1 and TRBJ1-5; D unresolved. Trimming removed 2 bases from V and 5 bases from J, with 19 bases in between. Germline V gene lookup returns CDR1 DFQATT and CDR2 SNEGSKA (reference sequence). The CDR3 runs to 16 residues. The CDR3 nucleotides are TGCAGTGCTAGATCCGGCTCCCGGCGCGTTGATCAGCCCCAGCATTTT. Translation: CSARSGSRRVDQPQHF.

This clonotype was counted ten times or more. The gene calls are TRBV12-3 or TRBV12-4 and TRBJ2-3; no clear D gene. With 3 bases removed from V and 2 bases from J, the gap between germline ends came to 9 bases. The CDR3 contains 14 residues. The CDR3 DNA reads TGTGCCAGCAGTTTGGCTCTGGTCACAGATACGCAGTATTTT. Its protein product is CASSLALVTDTQYF.

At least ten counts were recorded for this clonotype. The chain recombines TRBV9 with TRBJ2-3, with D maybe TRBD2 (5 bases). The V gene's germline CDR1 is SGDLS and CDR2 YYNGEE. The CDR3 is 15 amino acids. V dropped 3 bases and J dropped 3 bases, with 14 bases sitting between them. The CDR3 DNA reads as TGTGCCAGCAGCGGGGCAGCTATAGCGACAGATACGCAGTATTTT. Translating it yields CASSGAAIATDTQYF.

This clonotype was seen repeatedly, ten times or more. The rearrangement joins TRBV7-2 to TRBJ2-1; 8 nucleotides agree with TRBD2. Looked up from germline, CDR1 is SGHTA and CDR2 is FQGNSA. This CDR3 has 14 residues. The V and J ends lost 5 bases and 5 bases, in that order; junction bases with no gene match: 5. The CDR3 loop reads CASSPGGPDNEQFF. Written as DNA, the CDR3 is TGTGCCAGCAGCCCGGGGGGGCCGGACAATGAGCAGTTCTTC.

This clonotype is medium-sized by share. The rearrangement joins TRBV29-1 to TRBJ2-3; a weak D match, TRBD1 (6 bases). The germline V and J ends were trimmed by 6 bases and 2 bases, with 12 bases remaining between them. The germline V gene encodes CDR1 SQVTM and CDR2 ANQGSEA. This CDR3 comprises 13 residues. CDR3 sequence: CSVSGQPTDTQYF. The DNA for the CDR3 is TGCAGCGTATCTGGACAGCCCACAGATACGCAGTATTTT.

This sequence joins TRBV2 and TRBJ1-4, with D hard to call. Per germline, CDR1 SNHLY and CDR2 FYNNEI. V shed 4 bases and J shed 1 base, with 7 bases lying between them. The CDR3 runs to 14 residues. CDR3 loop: CASSVGRTNEKLFF. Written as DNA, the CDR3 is TGTGCCAGCAGTGTTGGGAGAACTAATGAAAAACTGTTTTTT.

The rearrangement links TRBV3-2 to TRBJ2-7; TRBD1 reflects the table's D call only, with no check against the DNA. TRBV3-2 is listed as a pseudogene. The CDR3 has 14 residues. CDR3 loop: CASSHRDRESEQYF. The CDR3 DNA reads TGTGCCAGCAGCCACCGGGACAGGGAATCCGAGCAGTACTTC.

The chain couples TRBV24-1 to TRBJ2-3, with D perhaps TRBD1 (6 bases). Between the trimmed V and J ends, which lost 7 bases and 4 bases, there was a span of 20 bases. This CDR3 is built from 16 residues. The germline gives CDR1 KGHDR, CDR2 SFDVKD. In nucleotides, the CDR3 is TGTGCCACCAGAGAAAACCGGGACAACTCCGCAGATACGCAGTATTTT. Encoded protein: CATRENRDNSADTQYF.

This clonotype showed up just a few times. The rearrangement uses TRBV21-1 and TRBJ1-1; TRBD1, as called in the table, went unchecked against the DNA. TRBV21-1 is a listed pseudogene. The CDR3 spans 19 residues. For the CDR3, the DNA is TGTGCCAGCAGCAGGAAAGGGGCTTTGTTCCCTAGGGAGCTCACTGAAGCTTTCTTT. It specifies CASSRKGALFPRELTEAFF.

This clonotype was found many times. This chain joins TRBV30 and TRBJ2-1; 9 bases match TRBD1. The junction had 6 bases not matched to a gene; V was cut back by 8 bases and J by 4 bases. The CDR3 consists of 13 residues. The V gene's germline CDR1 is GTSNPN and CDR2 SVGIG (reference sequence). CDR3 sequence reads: CARTGTGYNEQFF. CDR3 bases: TGTGCCCGGACCGGGACAGGGTACAATGAGCAGTTCTTC.